The clone carrying this T cell receptor (beta chain) turned up a few times. The antigen is not known. This sample stems from a study of T cells after yellow fever vaccination. Study results and limitations: Overlap between CD4 and CD8 compartments was detected for a small share of clonotypes. Weaker, the secondary response peaked sooner, at day 5 versus 15. Post-booster repertoires again held most primary-vaccination clones (about 96% CD4, 80% to 90% CD8).

UMIs and a universal primer site were added when TCR cDNA was made by 5'RACE template switching. TCRdb reprocessed the 5' RACE reads with MiXCR, giving one entry per CDR3 protein. Of some 300,000 distinct CDR3 sequences detected, under 9% appear once; the ten largest clones hold around 3.3%. Germline V CDR1 and CDR2: SGHDT, YYEEEE. The CDR3 length is 14 residues. Trimming pared 6 bases from V and 5 bases from J, leaving 17 bases between. This chain links TRBV5-6 with TRBJ2-5, with D possibly being TRBD2 (5 bases). This clonotype originated in a man aged 18-30 years who received the YFV17D yellow fever vaccine. Sequences were derived from CD4+ T cells sorted from PBMCs, sampled 5 days after the yellow fever booster vaccination. The CDR3 region is CASTEARGQETQYF. CDR3 nucleotides: TGTGCCAGCACCGAAGCTCGGGGTCAGGAGACCCAGTACTTC.